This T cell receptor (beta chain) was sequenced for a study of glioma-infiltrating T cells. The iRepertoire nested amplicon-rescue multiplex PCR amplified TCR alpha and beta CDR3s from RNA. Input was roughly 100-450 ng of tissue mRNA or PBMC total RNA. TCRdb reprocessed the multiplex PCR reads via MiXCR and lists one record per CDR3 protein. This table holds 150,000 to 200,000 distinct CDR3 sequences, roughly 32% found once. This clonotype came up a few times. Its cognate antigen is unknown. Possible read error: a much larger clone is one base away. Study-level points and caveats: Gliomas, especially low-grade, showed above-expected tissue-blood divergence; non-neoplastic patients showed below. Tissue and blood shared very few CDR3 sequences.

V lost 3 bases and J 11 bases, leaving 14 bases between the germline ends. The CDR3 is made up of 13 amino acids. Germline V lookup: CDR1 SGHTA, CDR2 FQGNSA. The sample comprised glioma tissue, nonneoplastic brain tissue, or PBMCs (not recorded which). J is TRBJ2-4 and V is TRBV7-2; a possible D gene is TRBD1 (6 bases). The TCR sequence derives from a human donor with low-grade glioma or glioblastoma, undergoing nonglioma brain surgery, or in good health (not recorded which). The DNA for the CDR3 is TGTGCCAGCAGCTTGGGACAATGGGACGTTCAGTACTTC. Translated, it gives CASSLGQWDVQYF.